This T cell receptor beta chain was retrieved from a study of regulatory T cells in long-lasting Graves disease. Time point noted: newly diagnosed GD, antithyroid drugs for less than 3 months. After RNA was extracted from PBMCs, the TCR library was made from it. This clonotype was counted at least ten times. The CDR3 runs 14 residues. Germline CDR1 SGHTA, CDR2 FQGNSA. J was trimmed by 6 bases and V by 4 bases; bases with no gene match: 6. Combining iRepertoire HTBI primers with Arm-PCR of CDR3 regions, the authors built TCR beta libraries. A single record per CDR3 protein comes from TCRdb applying MiXCR to the multiplex PCR reads. The table records 500,000 or so distinct CDR3 sequences, about 17% of them present only once. The same data also went into a second study, on T cells in Graves' hyperthyroidism and ophthalmopathy.

This sample comprised peripheral blood mononuclear cells (PBMCs), obtained at new diagnosis, from a patient treated with antithyroid drugs. This receptor was taken from a man aged 35 to 55 with Graves disease. This sequence joins TRBV7-2 and TRBJ2-7, with 10 bases aligning to TRBD1. CDR3 in DNA: TGTGCCAGCAGCTCCGCCGGGACAGGGGTCGAGCAGTACTTC. This encodes CASSSAGTGVEQYF.